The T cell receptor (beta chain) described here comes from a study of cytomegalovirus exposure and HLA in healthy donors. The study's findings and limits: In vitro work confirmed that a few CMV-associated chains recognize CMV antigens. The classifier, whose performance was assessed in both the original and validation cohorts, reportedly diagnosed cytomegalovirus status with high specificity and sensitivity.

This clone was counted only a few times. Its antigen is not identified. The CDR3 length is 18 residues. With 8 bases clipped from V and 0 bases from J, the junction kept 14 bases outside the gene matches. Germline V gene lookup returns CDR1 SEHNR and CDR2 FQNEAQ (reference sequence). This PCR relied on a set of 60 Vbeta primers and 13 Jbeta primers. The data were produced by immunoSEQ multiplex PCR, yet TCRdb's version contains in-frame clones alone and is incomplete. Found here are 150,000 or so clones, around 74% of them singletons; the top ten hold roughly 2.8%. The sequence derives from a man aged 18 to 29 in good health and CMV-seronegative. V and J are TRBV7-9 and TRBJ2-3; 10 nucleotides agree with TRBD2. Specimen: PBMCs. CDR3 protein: CASSWGSGGSSSTDTQYF. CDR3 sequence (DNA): TGTGCCAGCTCATGGGGTAGCGGGGGGTCCTCTAGCACAGATACGCAGTATTTT.